The next 30 T cell receptor beta chains were all read from a single sample in a study of blood T cell repertoires in COVID-19 (dated by TCRdb to the early 2020s). The library was produced with the immunoSEQ multiplex PCR assay. TCRdb took this table from immuneACCESS and kept in-frame rearrangements with V and J called. Such tables lack part of the clones; where checked against another copy, unresolved V genes explain under half of the gap, and the rest is unexplained. The sample table shows 150,000 to 200,000 clones, and about 88% are seen once. The ten largest clones capture more than 1% of the sample. Input material: peripheral blood. All receptors come from a middle-aged man with acute or convalescent COVID-19.

The chain carries TRBV6-1 and TRBJ2-4, with 7 bases that match TRBD1. CDR3 length: 16 residues. From germline, CDR1 is MNHNS and CDR2 SASEGT. Germline trimming cut 4 bases from V and 6 bases from J; bases unmatched to any gene: 12. CDR3 residues: CASSANSQGSRNIQYF. Written as DNA, the CDR3 is TGTGCCAGCAGTGCTAACTCACAGGGGAGTAGAAACATTCAGTACTTC.

The chain employs TRBV7-2 and TRBJ2-1, with 11 bases fitting TRBD2. The CDR3 has 18 residues. The V segment lost 4 bases and the J segment 0 bases; nucleotides outside the gene matches: 8. Germline V lookup: CDR1 SGHTA, CDR2 FQGNSA. The CDR3: CASSSPTSGGSSYNEQFF. The CDR3 DNA sequence: TGTGCCAGCAGCTCACCCACTAGCGGGGGAAGCTCCTACAATGAGCAGTTCTTC.

The genes are TRBV9 and TRBJ1-6; no reliable D call. The CDR3 length is 15 residues. V gave up 4 bases and J gave up 0 bases, with 8 bases separating them. Germline V gene lookup returns CDR1 SGDLS and CDR2 YYNGEE. CDR3 DNA: TGTGCCAGCAGCCCGGGAAGCTCCTATAATTCACCCCTCCACTTT. It codes for CASSPGSSYNSPLHF.

This chain links TRBV30 with TRBJ1-5; D not certain. CDR3 length: 13 amino acids. Trimming removed 4 bases from V and 7 bases from J, with 14 bases in between. Germline V gives CDR1 GTSNPN, CDR2 SVGIG (reference sequence). The CDR3 protein is CAWNTQAGQPQHF. CDR3 coding DNA: TGTGCCTGGAATACGCAGGCAGGCCAGCCCCAGCATTTT.

This clone has only a few counts. The CDR3 does not end in the conserved phenylalanine or tryptophan, so this is likely a read error. The DNA is left out, because the CDR3 cannot be placed on it with certainty; the CDR3 is given as TCRdb lists it. The chain is built from TRBV5-1 and TRBJ1-1; TRBD1 reflects the table's D call only, with no check against the DNA. Germline CDR1 and CDR2: SGHRS and YFSETQ. Including both end residues, the CDR3 is 8 amino acids long. CDR3 residues: CASRGQAS.

This chain links TRBV18 with TRBJ2-3, with TRBD1 matching over 7 bases. The CDR3 extends over 14 amino acids. V gave up 3 bases and J gave up 5 bases; unmatched junction bases: 5. CDR1 is KGHSH, CDR2 LQKENI, per germline. CDR3 sequence reads: CASSPNPGGDTQYF. CDR3 DNA sequence: TGTGCCAGCTCACCTAATCCAGGGGGAGATACGCAGTATTTT. Variable domain in full (rest from reference TRBV18 and TRBJ2-3): NAGVMQNPRHLVRRRGQEARLRCSPMKGHSHVYWYRQLPEEGLKFMVYLQKENIIDESGMPKERFSAEFPKEGPSILRIQQVVRGDSAAYFCASSPNPGGDTQYFGPGTRLTVL.

This rearrangement joins TRBV7-2 to TRBJ2-5; the match to TRBD2 covers 11 bases. CDR1 and CDR2 (germline): SGHTA, FQGNSA. J gave up 3 bases and V 4 bases, and 4 bases lay outside the gene matches. The CDR3 loop spans 15 amino acids. The chain's CDR3 is CASSYVAGGEETQYF. CDR3 nucleotides: TGTGCCAGCAGCTACGTAGCGGGGGGGGAAGAGACCCAGTACTTC.

V usage is TRBV7-9 and J usage is TRBJ2-7, with TRBD2 as a possible D gene (6 bases). V was shortened by 8 bases and J by 4 bases, with 12 bases between the two germline ends. Germline CDR1 is SEHNR and CDR2 is FQNEAQ (reference sequence). CDR3 length equals 12 residues. CDR3: CASSTLAYEQYF. CDR3 nucleotides: TGTGCCAGCTCTACACTAGCTTACGAGCAGTACTTC.

The genes are TRBV4-3 and TRBJ2-7, with a weak D call TRBD1 (5 bases). V shed 1 base and J shed 4 bases, with 11 bases lying between them. The CDR3 consists of 14 residues. CDR1 is LGHNA and CDR2 is YSLEER in the germline V gene. CDR3: CASSQANQGYEQYF. CDR3 DNA: TGCGCCAGCAGCCAAGCCAATCAGGGTTACGAGCAGTACTTC.

The chain has TRBV19 and TRBJ1-2; D possibly corresponds to TRBD1 (5 bases). CDR3 length equals 15 residues. The V end was cut by 6 bases, the J end by 3 bases, with 17 bases between. CDR1 and CDR2 (germline): LNHDA, SQIVND (reference sequence). The DNA for the CDR3 is TGTGCCAGTAGCCCCCCCCACGGGGGTTACTATGGCTACACCTTC. It specifies CASSPPHGGYYGYTF.

The chain carries TRBV5-4 and TRBJ1-3; 9 nucleotides align to TRBD1. With V trimmed by 3 bases and J by 4 bases, 11 bases remained unmatched. This CDR3 is 17 amino acids long. Germline V gives CDR1 SGHNT, CDR2 YYREEE (reference sequence). The CDR3 region is CASSSGTTGGSGNTIYF. The CDR3 bases are TGTGCCAGCAGCTCCGGAACGACAGGGGGATCAGGAAACACCATATATTTT.

Notes on this clone: The sample has other DNA sequences that encode this CDR3 too. The genes are TRBV11-2 and TRBJ2-7; a possible D gene is TRBD1 (6 bases). V dropped 2 bases and J dropped 4 bases, with 6 bases sitting between them. Germline CDR1 is SGHAT and CDR2 is FQNNGV. This CDR3 has 12 amino acids. This CDR3 reads CASSLQGYEQYF. Here the CDR3 DNA reads TGTGCCAGCAGCTTACAGGGGTACGAGCAGTACTTC.

The rearrangement uses TRBV7-2 and TRBJ2-7, with 10 bases that match TRBD1. Germline-derived CDR1 and CDR2 are SGHTA and FQGNSA. V gave up 5 bases and J gave up 5 bases; unmatched junction bases: 9. This CDR3 region has 15 residues. The CDR3 nucleotides read TGTGCCAGCAGCATCACGGACAGGGGGTCCGACGAGCAGTACTTC. Amino acids: CASSITDRGSDEQYF. Based on the CDR3 plus reference TRBV7-2 and TRBJ2-7, the full variable domain is GAGVSQSPSNKVTEKGKDVELRCDPISGHTALYWYRQSLGQGLEFLIYFQGNSAPDKSGLPSDRFSAERTGGSVSTLTIQRTQQEDSAVYLCASSITDRGSDEQYFGPGTRLTVT.

CDR3 sequence: CAWSGQGKMEGYTF. Here the CDR3 DNA reads TGTGCCTGGAGCGGACAGGGGAAAATGGAAGGGTACACCTTC. The V and J genes are TRBV30 and TRBJ1-2; 9 bases match TRBD1. The CDR3 length is 14 residues. The ends lost 3 bases at V and 11 bases at J; junction bases unmatched: 13. CDR1 and CDR2 from the germline V gene are GTSNPN and SVGIG (reference sequence).

The chain joins TRBV15 to TRBJ2-5; 9 nucleotides align to TRBD1. This CDR3 comprises 17 residues. V lost 0 bases, J lost 4 bases, and 9 bases stayed unmatched. The germline CDR1 and CDR2 sequences are LNHNV and YYDKDF (reference sequence). In DNA form, the CDR3 reads TGTGCCACCAGCAGAGATGATTGGGACAGGGAGGGAGAGACCCAGTACTTC. The encoded protein is CATSRDDWDREGETQYF.

The V call is TRBV10-3, the J call TRBJ2-2; D not resolved. Germline values: CDR1 ENHRY, CDR2 SYGVKD. Trimming cost V 0 bases and J 15 bases, with 8 bases left between them. CDR3 length: 11 residues. The CDR3 loop is CAISESNEVFF. CDR3 in DNA: TGTGCCATCAGTGAGTCGAATGAGGTGTTTTTT.

This clone came up once. The genes are TRBV6-6 and TRBJ1-2, with a weak D call TRBD1 (5 bases). The CDR3 length is 12 residues. Per germline, CDR1 MNHNY and CDR2 SVGAGI (reference sequence). V was shortened by 5 bases and J by 8 bases, with 12 bases between the two germline ends. In DNA, the CDR3 is TGTGCCAGCAGTCCTCGACAGAGGGGCTACACCTTC. It translates to CASSPRQRGYTF.

The rearrangement uses TRBV15 and TRBJ2-3; 9 bases agree with TRBD2. The J segment lost 5 bases and the V segment lost 1 base, leaving 10 bases of the junction unmatched. The CDR3 covers 17 residues. Per the germline V gene, CDR1 is LNHNV and CDR2 is YYDKDF (reference sequence). Here the CDR3 reads CATSRGVGAGGIDTQYF. CDR3 DNA sequence: TGTGCCACCAGCAGAGGAGTTGGAGCGGGGGGAATAGATACGCAGTATTTT.

The V gene is TRBV4-3, the J gene TRBJ1-6, with 8 bases matching TRBD1. Germline CDR1 reads LGHNA; CDR2 reads YSLEER. The CDR3 is 15 amino acids. Trimming took 2 bases from V and 7 from J; bases not matched to a gene: 4. The CDR3, as DNA: TGCGCCAGCAGCCAAAGGACAGGGAGGAATTCACCCCTCCACTTT. Its translation is CASSQRTGRNSPLHF.

V is TRBV5-1 and J is TRBJ1-6; 8 bases line up with TRBD1. Germline lookup yields CDR1 SGHRS and CDR2 YFSETQ. The V and J ends lost 0 bases and 7 bases, in that order; junction bases with no gene match: 3. This CDR3 spans 15 amino acids. CDR3 DNA: TGCGCCAGCAGCTTGGTGACAGGGGTAAATTCACCCCTCCACTTT. As protein: CASSLVTGVNSPLHF.

The chain employs TRBV18 and TRBJ2-7; TRBD1 matches at 9 bases. The CDR3 has 16 amino acids. Trimming removed 2 bases from V and 3 bases from J; junction bases left unmatched: 8. Germline V CDR1 and CDR2: KGHSH, LQKENI. CDR3 loop: CASSPRSGTGLYEQYF. As DNA, the CDR3 is TGTGCCAGCTCACCAAGATCCGGGACAGGGCTCTACGAGCAGTACTTC.

The CDR3 nucleotides are TGTGCCAGCAGCCCTCCGGGACTAGCGGGGGCCGATACGCAGTATTTT. It is translated as CASSPPGLAGADTQYF. The V and J genes are TRBV3-1 (or the pseudogene TRBV3-2) and TRBJ2-3; 14 nucleotides agree with TRBD2. The V segment lost 4 bases and the J segment 6 bases; nucleotides outside the gene matches: 6. The CDR3 contains 16 residues. Germline assignment: CDR1 LGHDT and CDR2 YNNKEL (reference sequence).

The V gene is TRBV27, the J gene TRBJ1-2, with TRBD1 as a possible D gene (6 bases). The germline V and J ends were trimmed by 4 bases and 0 bases, with 12 bases remaining between them. Germline V lookup: CDR1 MNHEY, CDR2 SMNVEV (reference sequence). The CDR3 sequence is 15 residues long. The CDR3 sequence: CASSSQGPPNYGYTF. The CDR3 DNA reads as TGTGCCAGCAGTTCGCAGGGGCCTCCTAACTATGGCTACACCTTC.

J is TRBJ2-7 and V is TRBV7-2, with TRBD1 identical over 7 bases. From germline, CDR1 is SGHTA and CDR2 FQGNSA. V was pared by 6 bases and J by 1 base, with 6 bases of the junction left unmatched. The CDR3 loop spans 14 amino acids. The CDR3 protein is CASRSLTGSYEQYF. The CDR3 DNA reads TGTGCCAGCAGATCGCTGACAGGGTCCTACGAGCAGTACTTC.

The chain is built from TRBV3-1 (or the pseudogene TRBV3-2) and TRBJ2-5, with TRBD1 matching over 7 bases. The CDR3 consists of 14 residues. J lost 5 bases, V lost 4 bases, and 7 bases had no gene match. Germline-derived CDR1 and CDR2 are LGHDT and YNNKEL (reference sequence). The CDR3 DNA is TGTGCCAGCAGCCTCCGACAGGGAAGGGAGACCCAGTACTTC. Protein sequence: CASSLRQGRETQYF.

The V gene is TRBV2, the J gene TRBJ2-1; D perhaps matches TRBD2 (5 bases). Germline CDR1 SNHLY, CDR2 FYNNEI. This CDR3 is built from 12 residues. Trimming took 3 bases from V and 12 from J, leaving 12 bases between them. The DNA of the CDR3 is TGTGCCAGCAGTGAGGACTCCTTGGGGCAGTTCTTC. Its protein product is CASSEDSLGQFF.

The rearrangement joins TRBV11-3 to TRBJ2-7, with 11 bases that match TRBD2. CDR1 is SGHNT and CDR2 is YENEEA in the germline V gene. This CDR3 contains 14 residues. After removal of 5 bases from V and 7 bases from J, the junction contained 7 bases not matched to a gene. CDR3 region: CASSRLAGGGEQYF. In nucleotides, the CDR3 is TGTGCCAGCAGCCGTCTAGCGGGGGGAGGTGAGCAGTACTTC. The full variable domain, rest sourced from reference TRBV11-3 and TRBJ2-7, is EAGVVQSPRYKIIEKKQPVAFWCNPISGHNTLYWYLQNLGQGPELLIRYENEEAVDDSQLPKDRFSAERLKGVDSTLKIQPAELGDSAVYLCASSRLAGGGEQYFGPGTRLTVT.

J is TRBJ2-1 and V is TRBV3-1 (or the pseudogene TRBV3-2); TRBD2 aligns across 7 bases. The germline V gene has CDR1 LGHDT and CDR2 YNNKEL (reference sequence). CDR3 size: 17 residues. The trim removed 4 bases at V and 5 bases at J, leaving 14 bases unmatched. The CDR3 loop is CASSPTGGAGRNNEQFF. DNA for the CDR3: TGTGCCAGCAGCCCCACTGGAGGAGCGGGGAGGAACAATGAGCAGTTCTTC.

V and J are TRBV23-1 and TRBJ1-1; 7 positions agree with TRBD1. TRBV23-1 is an open reading frame, and its role is uncertain. The CDR3 contains 14 residues. V gave up 3 bases and J gave up 1 base; unmatched junction bases: 2. For the CDR3, the DNA is TGCGCCAGCAGTCATCGGACAGGGAACACTGAAGCTTTCTTT. It is translated as CASSHRTGNTEAFF.

This sequence joins TRBV11-2 and TRBJ1-4, with D unclear. Trimming took 5 bases from V and 0 from J, leaving 10 bases between them. The CDR3 length is 15 residues. The germline gives CDR1 SGHAT, CDR2 FQNNGV. The CDR3 bases are TGTGCCAGCAGCCCCGACGGGGCAACTAATGAAAAACTGTTTTTT. Translating gives CASSPDGATNEKLFF.